The 23 T cell receptor beta chains given below trace back to one sample, sequenced in a study of technical replicates of blood from a handful of donors. TCRdb keeps only in-frame clones here, not all; method: immunoSEQ multiplex PCR. This sample carries 75,000 to 90,000 clones, 85% to 95% of them seen once, and the ten largest clones take approximately 0.4%. The sequenced material came from T cells isolated from PBMCs. The receptors were sampled from a human donor in good health.

V gene TRBV30 combines with J gene TRBJ2-1, with D perhaps matching TRBD1 (6 bases). CDR3 length: 14 amino acids. CDR1 is GTSNPN and CDR2 is SVGIG in the germline V gene (reference sequence). V shed 2 bases and J shed 4 bases, with 12 bases lying between them. The CDR3, as DNA: TGTGCCTGGAGTAGAGGGACACTTTACAATGAGCAGTTCTTC. The encoded protein is CAWSRGTLYNEQFF.

The rearrangement joins TRBV6-5 to TRBJ2-7, with 7 bases fitting TRBD2. Trimming removed 0 bases from V and 3 bases from J; junction bases left unmatched: 8. CDR1 is MNHEY and CDR2 is SVGAGI in the germline V gene. This CDR3 is built from 16 residues. CDR3 loop: CASSYSTIAGVYEQYF. The CDR3 region has the DNA TGTGCCAGCAGTTACTCGACTATAGCGGGTGTCTACGAGCAGTACTTC.

This clone was detected only a few times. The chain employs TRBV9 and TRBJ2-1; 9 bases match TRBD2. From germline, CDR1 is SGDLS and CDR2 YYNGEE. This CDR3 is 17 amino acids long. The ends lost 0 bases at V and 8 bases at J; junction bases unmatched: 12. The CDR3 here is CASSVGVSGRIGDEQFF. The CDR3 DNA reads TGTGCCAGCAGCGTAGGGGTGAGCGGGAGGATTGGCGATGAGCAGTTCTTC. Drawing the rest from reference TRBV9 and TRBJ2-1, the complete variable domain is DSGVTQTPKHLITATGQRVTLRCSPRSGDLSVYWYQQSLDQGLQFLIQYYNGEERAKGNILERFSAQQFPDLHSELNLSSLELGDSALYFCASSVGVSGRIGDEQFFGPGTRLTVL.

J is TRBJ1-1 and V is TRBV19, with a weak D call TRBD1 (6 bases). Germline values: CDR1 LNHDA, CDR2 SQIVND (reference sequence). Trimming took off 2 bases at V and 4 bases at J, with 14 bases between the two ends. CDR3 length: 15 residues. The CDR3 DNA is TGTGCCAGTAGTATATCCCATCTAGGGGGCACTGAAGCTTTCTTT. Translation: CASSISHLGGTEAFF.

This sequence joins TRBV19 and TRBJ1-4, with 9 bases matching TRBD1. This CDR3 is built from 16 residues. Germline V lookup: CDR1 LNHDA, CDR2 SQIVND (reference sequence). Losses at the gene ends were 6 bases for V and 0 bases for J; bases not matched to a gene: 5. The CDR3 bases are TGTGCCAGTAGGGGACAGGGATCAGCAACTAATGAAAAACTGTTTTTT. Its protein is CASRGQGSATNEKLFF.

This clone appeared a few times. This chain uses TRBV4-1 with TRBJ1-5; a possible D gene is TRBD1 (5 bases). V lost 6 bases to trimming and J lost 4 bases, with 7 bases between them. The germline gives CDR1 MGHRA, CDR2 YSYEKL. CDR3 size: 12 residues. In nucleotides, the CDR3 is TGCGCCAGCAGTCAGGGAAATCAGCCCCAGCATTTT. Translation gives CASSQGNQPQHF.

In this sample, this clone turned up once. This chain uses TRBV6-5 with TRBJ1-2; 9 bases fit TRBD1. Germline CDR1 MNHEY, CDR2 SVGAGI. The CDR3 loop spans 16 amino acids. Trimming cost V 2 bases and J 4 bases; bases outside gene matches: 8. CDR3 DNA sequence: TGTGCCAGCAGTTACACTAGGGACAGGGCTCCCTATGGCTACACCTTC. It codes for CASSYTRDRAPYGYTF.

J is TRBJ2-5 and V is TRBV6-1; tentatively, D is TRBD2 (6 bases). Trimming took off 10 bases at V and 7 bases at J, with 25 bases between the two ends. Germline V gene lookup returns CDR1 MNHNS and CDR2 SASEGT. The CDR3 totals 15 residues. This CDR3 reads CATPGSVEGRWTQYF. The CDR3 bases are TGTGCCACTCCTGGTTCAGTGGAGGGCCGTTGGACCCAGTACTTC.

V is TRBV9 and J is TRBJ1-2, with 8 bases lining up with TRBD1. Germline V gene data show CDR1 as SGDLS and CDR2 as YYNGEE. This CDR3 spans 12 amino acids. V gave up 2 bases and J gave up 6 bases; unmatched junction bases: 0. CDR3 sequence (DNA): TGTGCCAGCAGCGTGACAGGGGATGGCTACACCTTC. Its translation: CASSVTGDGYTF.

This chain connects TRBV19 to TRBJ2-1; possibly TRBD2 for D (5 bases). This CDR3 has 20 amino acids. CDR1 LNHDA and CDR2 SQIVND come from the germline V gene (reference sequence). V was shortened by 5 bases and J by 4 bases, with 30 bases between the two germline ends. The CDR3 reads CASSPQFRAAGAGRYNEQFF. DNA for the CDR3: TGTGCCAGTAGTCCCCAATTCCGAGCGGCGGGCGCGGGCAGATACAATGAGCAGTTCTTC.

V usage is TRBV19 and J usage is TRBJ1-5; TRBD1 might be the D (5 bases). This CDR3 has 13 residues. Trimming left V 7 bases short and J 2 bases short, with 9 bases between. Germline V gene sequence: CDR1 LNHDA, CDR2 SQIVND (reference sequence). As DNA, the CDR3 is TGTGCCAGTAATCTGGGGCGCAATCAGCCCCAGCATTTT. This translates into CASNLGRNQPQHF.

The rearrangement links TRBV27 to TRBJ1-2; 8 bases are shared with TRBD1. There are 15 residues in the CDR3. Trimming took 3 bases from V and 5 from J; bases not matched to a gene: 8. Germline V gene sequence: CDR1 MNHEY, CDR2 SMNVEV (reference sequence). As DNA, the CDR3 is TGTGCCAGCAGTTTGGTAGGGACAGGCCTTTATGGCTACACCTTC. Translating it yields CASSLVGTGLYGYTF.

This chain joins TRBV10-3 and TRBJ2-3; D unresolved. Trimming pared 10 bases from V and 6 bases from J, leaving 11 bases between. The CDR3 length is 11 residues. The germline gives CDR1 ENHRY, CDR2 SYGVKD. The chain's CDR3 is CATSEPDTQYF. The CDR3 nucleotides read TGTGCCACGTCAGAACCGGATACGCAGTATTTT.

The chain has TRBV5-6 and TRBJ1-5; the match to TRBD1 covers 9 bases. Per germline, CDR1 SGHDT and CDR2 YYEEEE. This CDR3 comprises 16 residues. The junction had 3 bases not matched to a gene; V was cut back by 2 bases and J by 0 bases. The CDR3 loop is CASSFRTGVSNQPQHF. The CDR3 DNA follows: TGTGCCAGCAGCTTCCGGACAGGGGTTAGCAATCAGCCCCAGCATTTT.

This clone was seen more than once but under ten times. V gene TRBV27 combines with J gene TRBJ2-2; 8 nucleotides agree with TRBD1. The ends lost 8 bases at V and 5 bases at J; junction bases unmatched: 7. The CDR3 has 14 residues. Germline values: CDR1 MNHEY, CDR2 SMNVEV (reference sequence). The CDR3 sequence is CASGYRGFTGELFF. CDR3 sequence (DNA): TGTGCCAGCGGGTACAGGGGGTTTACCGGGGAGCTGTTTTTT.

The rearrangement uses TRBV5-1 and TRBJ1-2; D unclear. The germline gives CDR1 SGHRS, CDR2 YFSETQ. This CDR3 is 14 amino acids long. With 2 bases removed from V and 7 bases from J, the gap between germline ends came to 15 bases. CDR3 in DNA: TGCGCCAGCAGCTTTACATCGAGGGCGGGTGGCTACACCTTC. It specifies CASSFTSRAGGYTF.

In nucleotides, the CDR3 is TGTGCCAGCAGGGTCGAGGGGAACACTGAAGCTTTCTTT. Its protein is CASRVEGNTEAFF. The rearrangement joins TRBV2 to TRBJ1-1; no definite D call. V lost 6 bases to trimming and J lost 1 base, with 9 bases between them. Per the germline V gene, CDR1 is SNHLY and CDR2 is FYNNEI. This CDR3 is built from 13 residues.

CDR3 DNA: TGTGCCACCAGCACGACAGGGGTCCACGAGCAGTACTTC. Its protein is CATSTTGVHEQYF. The rearrangement joins TRBV15 to TRBJ2-7; 8 bases are a match to TRBD1. The V and J ends lost 4 bases and 5 bases, in that order; junction bases with no gene match: 4. The CDR3 consists of 13 residues. Germline V gene lookup returns CDR1 LNHNV and CDR2 YYDKDF (reference sequence).

The rearrangement uses TRBV5-4 and TRBJ2-1, with a possible D match to TRBD2 (5 bases). CDR3 size: 14 residues. V was pared by 5 bases and J by 3 bases, with 12 bases between. The germline CDR1 and CDR2 sequences are SGHNT and YYREEE (reference sequence). The CDR3 region has the DNA TGTGCCAGCAGACTAGGGAACGGCTACAATGAGCAGTTCTTC. It codes for CASRLGNGYNEQFF.

The chain uses TRBV6-5 and TRBJ2-5; 7 bases line up with TRBD2. J gave up 5 bases and V 6 bases, and 9 bases lay outside the gene matches. Germline assignment: CDR1 MNHEY and CDR2 SVGAGI. This CDR3 has 14 amino acids. The CDR3 DNA is TGTGCCAGCAGCCCTAGGGACTACGGGGAGACCCAGTACTTC. Protein sequence: CASSPRDYGETQYF.

The chain is built from TRBV11-3 and TRBJ1-4, with 7 bases that match TRBD1. Per germline, CDR1 SGHNT and CDR2 YENEEA. Germline trimming cut 5 bases from V and 0 bases from J; bases unmatched to any gene: 3. The CDR3 sequence is 15 residues long. CDR3 sequence: CASSRGTATNEKLFF. In DNA, the CDR3 is TGTGCCAGCAGCAGAGGGACAGCAACTAATGAAAAACTGTTTTTT.

J is TRBJ2-3 and V is TRBV19, with no clear D. The germline V and J ends were trimmed by 7 bases and 0 bases, with 11 bases remaining between them. The CDR3 extends over 14 amino acids. In germline, CDR1 is LNHDA, CDR2 SQIVND (reference sequence). The CDR3 sequence: CASTPSPSTDTQYF. In nucleotides, the CDR3 is TGTGCCAGTACCCCCTCCCCTAGCACAGATACGCAGTATTTT.

The V gene is TRBV28, the J gene TRBJ2-7; the match to TRBD1 covers 9 bases. V gave up 5 bases and J gave up 1 base; unmatched junction bases: 6. Per the germline V gene, CDR1 is MDHEN and CDR2 is SYDVKM. This CDR3 is 15 amino acids long. The CDR3 DNA sequence: TGTGCCAGCAGTCACCCGGGACAGGGATCCTACGAGCAGTACTTC. It yields the protein CASSHPGQGSYEQYF.